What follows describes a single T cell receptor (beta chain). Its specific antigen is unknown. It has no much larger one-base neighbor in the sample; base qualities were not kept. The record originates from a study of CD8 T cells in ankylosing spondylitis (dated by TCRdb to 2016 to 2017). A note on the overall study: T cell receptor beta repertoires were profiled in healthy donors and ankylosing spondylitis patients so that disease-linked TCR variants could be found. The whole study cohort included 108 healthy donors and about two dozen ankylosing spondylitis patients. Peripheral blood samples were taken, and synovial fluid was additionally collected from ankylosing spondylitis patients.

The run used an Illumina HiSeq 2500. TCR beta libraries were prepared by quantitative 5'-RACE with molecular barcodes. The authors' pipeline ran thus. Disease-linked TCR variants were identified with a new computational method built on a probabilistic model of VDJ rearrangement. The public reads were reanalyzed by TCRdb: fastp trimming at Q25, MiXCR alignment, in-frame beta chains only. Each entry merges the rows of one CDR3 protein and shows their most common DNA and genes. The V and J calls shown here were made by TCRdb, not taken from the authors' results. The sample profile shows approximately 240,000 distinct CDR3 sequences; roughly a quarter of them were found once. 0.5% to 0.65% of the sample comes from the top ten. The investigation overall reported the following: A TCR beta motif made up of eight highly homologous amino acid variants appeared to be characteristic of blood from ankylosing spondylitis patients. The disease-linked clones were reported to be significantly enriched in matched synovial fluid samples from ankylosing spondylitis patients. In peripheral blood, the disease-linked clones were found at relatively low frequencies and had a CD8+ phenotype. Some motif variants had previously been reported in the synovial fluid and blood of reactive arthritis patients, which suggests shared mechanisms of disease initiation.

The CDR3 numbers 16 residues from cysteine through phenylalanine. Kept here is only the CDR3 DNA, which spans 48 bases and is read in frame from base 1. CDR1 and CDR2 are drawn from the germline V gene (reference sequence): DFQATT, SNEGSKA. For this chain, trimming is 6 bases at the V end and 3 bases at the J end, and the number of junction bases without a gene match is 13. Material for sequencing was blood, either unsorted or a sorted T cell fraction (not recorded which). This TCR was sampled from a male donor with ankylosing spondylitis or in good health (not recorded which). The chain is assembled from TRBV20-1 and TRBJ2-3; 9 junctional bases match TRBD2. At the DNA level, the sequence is TGCAGTGCGAGCCTGGTGTGGCTAGCGGGGACAGATACGCAGTATTTT. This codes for CSASLVWLAGTDTQYF.